The T cell receptor beta chain under discussion was sequenced for a study of PD-1 blockade in classical Hodgkin lymphoma. Unmatched junction bases numbered 7, after V lost 4 bases and J lost 5 bases. The CDR3 is 14 amino acids. Germline CDR1 reads SGHRS; CDR2 reads YFSETQ. Every patient experienced relapse after autologous stem cell transplantation, and brentuximab vedotin exposure varied. Only in-frame clones appear in the TCRdb table, and some are missing; sequencing was by immunoSEQ multiplex PCR. The table records 20,000 to 25,000 clones, 75% to 85% of them present only once. Sequences were derived from peripheral blood mononuclear cells (PBMCs), sampled before the second cycle of nivolumab. This sequence originates from a human donor with classical Hodgkin lymphoma. This rearrangement joins TRBV5-1 to TRBJ2-7; 9 nucleotides agree with TRBD1. As DNA, the CDR3 is TGCGCCAGCAGCCCCGGGACAGGGTACCACGAGCAGTACTTC. Protein: CASSPGTGYHEQYF.